Listed here are 7 T cell receptor beta chains from one sample, sequenced in a study of T cell clonality in common variable immunodeficiency. Data came from immunoSEQ multiplex PCR; TCRdb stores just in-frame clones and leaves some out. The record shows 50,000 or so clones for this sample, with no singletons present. The material sequenced was peripheral blood mononuclear cells. Receptors were obtained from a person between 18 and 69 years old in good health.

Regarding this clone: The sequenced fragment ends 3 residues before the CDR3 boundary, so the rest is inferred from the germline J gene. V and J are TRBV7-9 and TRBJ2-2, with TRBD1 as a possible D gene (6 bases). This CDR3 has 14 residues. The germline V gene encodes CDR1 SEHNR and CDR2 FQNEAQ (reference sequence). The CDR3 here is CASSQGSGANVLFF. The sequenced CDR3 bases are TGTGCCAGCAGCCAGGGGTCTGGGGCCAACGTG.

This clone has a count of ten or more. CDR3 DNA, as far as it was read: TGCAGTGCCAAGACTAGCGGGAGCCGCTACGAG. It codes for CSAKTSGSRYE. The entire CDR3 sequence reads CSAKTSGSRYEQYF. The chain couples TRBV20-1 to TRBJ2-7; 12 nucleotides agree with TRBD2. The read ends 3 residues before the CDR3 terminus; that terminus is restored from the germline J gene. The CDR3 has 14 amino acids. J was trimmed by 3 bases and V by 6 bases; bases with no gene match: 6. Per germline, CDR1 DFQATT and CDR2 SNEGSKA (reference sequence).

This clone was recorded a few times. This may be a read error, as it is one base from a much larger clone. The read terminates 3 residues before the CDR3 end, so the remaining end is supplied by the germline J gene. V and J are TRBV6-2 or TRBV6-3 and TRBJ2-3; TRBD1 matches 9 bases. The CDR3 runs to 15 residues. The germline V gene has CDR1 MNHEY and CDR2 SVGEGT. The CDR3 here is CASSLPTGGNQPQYF. The CDR3 bases that were read are TGTGCCAGCAGCCTACCGACAGGGGGGAATCAGCCG.

The sample holds a few counts of this clone. The CDR3 end is not reached by the read, which stops 3 residues before it; the germline J gene fills it in. The J gene is TRBJ2-5, the V gene TRBV11-2; 10 bases are a match to TRBD2. Germline CDR1 and CDR2: SGHAT and FQNNGV. The CDR3 contains 15 residues. The chain's CDR3 is CASSPLAGGTDTQYF. The part of the CDR3 DNA that was read is TGTGCCAGCAGCCCCTTAGCGGGAGGCACAGATACC.

This clone was counted ten times or more. The read is 3 residues too short to cover the CDR3 end, so that end is filled in from the germline J gene. The chain links TRBV7-9 to TRBJ2-1, with D possibly being TRBD2 (5 bases). Trimming stripped 11 bases from V and 0 bases from J, with 11 bases between. CDR3 size: 13 residues. Germline assignment: CDR1 SEHNR and CDR2 FQNEAQ (reference sequence). The part of the CDR3 DNA that was read is TGTGCCCTCGAGGGCCTCTCCTACAATGAG. Translating gives CALEGLSYNE. The whole CDR3 sequence is CALEGLSYNEQFF. Complete variable domain (other parts from reference TRBV7-9 and TRBJ2-1): DTGVSQNPRHKITKRGQNVTFRCDPISEHNRLYWYRQTLGQGPEFLTYFQNEAQLEKSRLLSDRFSAERPKGSFSTLEIQRTEQGDSAMYLCALEGLSYNEQFFGPGTRLTVL.

This clone was picked up a small number of times. The CDR3 is cut off 3 residues early in the read; its end comes from the germline J gene. V and J are TRBV5-4 and TRBJ1-6, with TRBD1 identical over 10 bases. Per germline, CDR1 SGHNT and CDR2 YYREEE (reference sequence). This CDR3 is 14 amino acids long. V dropped 4 bases and J dropped 8; count of bases not matched to a gene: 3. The CDR3 bases that were read are TGTGCCAGCAGCACGGACAGGGGGTATTCACCC. It encodes CASSTDRGYSP. The whole CDR3 protein reads CASSTDRGYSPLHF.

This clone was seen many times. The sequenced CDR3 bases are TGTGCCAGCAGTCCTGGGGCAGTAGCTAACTATGGC. This sequence encodes CASSPGAVANYG. The CDR3 in full is CASSPGAVANYGYTF. The rearrangement links TRBV28 to TRBJ1-2; perhaps TRBD1 as D (5 bases). Read data end 3 residues before the CDR3 end; the end is taken from the germline J gene. This CDR3 region has 15 residues. Germline V gene data show CDR1 as MDHEN and CDR2 as SYDVKM. Trimming removed 5 bases at V and 0 bases at J, with 13 bases between.